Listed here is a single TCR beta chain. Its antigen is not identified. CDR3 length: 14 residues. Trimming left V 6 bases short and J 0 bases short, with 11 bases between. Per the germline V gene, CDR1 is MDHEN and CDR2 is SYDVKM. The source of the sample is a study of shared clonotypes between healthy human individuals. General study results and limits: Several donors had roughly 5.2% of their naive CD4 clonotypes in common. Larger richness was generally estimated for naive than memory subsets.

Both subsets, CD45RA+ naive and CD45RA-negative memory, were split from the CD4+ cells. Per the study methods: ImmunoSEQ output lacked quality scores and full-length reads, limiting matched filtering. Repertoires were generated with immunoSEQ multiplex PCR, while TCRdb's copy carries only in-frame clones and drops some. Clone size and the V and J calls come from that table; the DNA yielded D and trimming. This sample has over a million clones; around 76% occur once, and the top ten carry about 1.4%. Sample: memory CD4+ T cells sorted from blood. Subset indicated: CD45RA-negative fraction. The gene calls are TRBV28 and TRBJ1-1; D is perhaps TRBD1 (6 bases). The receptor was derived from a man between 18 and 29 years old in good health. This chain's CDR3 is CASSPAGVNTEAFF. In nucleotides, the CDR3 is TGTGCCAGCAGCCCTGCAGGGGTGAACACTGAAGCTTTCTTT.